This T cell receptor (beta chain) was sequenced for a study of CD8 T cells in Susac syndrome. Study overall: When blood was drawn, the patients with Susac syndrome were therapy-naive, on corticosteroids, or on intravenous immunoglobulin alone.

The CDR3 has 16 residues. Trimming took 1 base from V and 2 from J, leaving 13 bases between them. Looked up from germline, CDR1 is SGHRS and CDR2 is YFSETQ. Random hexamers primed reverse transcription of about 0.5 to 1 ug RNA. MiXCR, applied by TCRdb to the immunoSEQ multiplex PCR reads, yields one record per CDR3 protein. The profile shows around 230,000 distinct CDR3 sequences, roughly 95% of them singletons. General observations from the study: None of the CD4+ T cell repertoires in Susac syndrome showed clonal expansion.

Points on this clonotype: Its antigen remains unknown.

Sequencing was performed on CD4+ T cells from PBMCs. This TCR was recovered from a human donor with Susac syndrome. The rearrangement uses TRBV5-1 and TRBJ2-1; possibly TRBD1 or TRBD2 for D (5 bases each). The CDR3: CASSLSAVGAYNEQFF. The DNA for the CDR3 is TGCGCCAGCAGCTTGTCGGCGGTGGGGGCCTACAATGAGCAGTTCTTC.